Sequencing of this T cell receptor (beta chain) was carried out in a study of blood T cell repertoires in COVID-19. Across the study: The samples span acute and convalescent COVID-19 from the United States, Italy and Spain.

TCRdb's copy holds only in-frame clones and misses some; the assay was immunoSEQ multiplex PCR. Seen here are about 110,000 clones, more than 70% observed once, and the top ten hold 4.2%. V trimming: 3 bases; J trimming: 4 bases; junction bases outside the gene matches: 2. Germline CDR1 and CDR2: DFQATT and SNEGSKA (reference sequence). This CDR3 region has 12 residues. Sequenced sample: peripheral blood. The TCR originated in a human donor in a cohort sampled during active COVID-19. The chain joins TRBV20-1 to TRBJ2-5; 7 bases map to TRBD1. The CDR3 protein is CSASRGPETQYF. CDR3 coding DNA: TGCAGTGCTAGTAGGGGGCCAGAGACCCAGTACTTC.